Sequencing of this T cell receptor (beta chain) was carried out in a study of cytomegalovirus exposure and HLA in healthy donors. This CDR3 has 16 residues. Looked up from germline, CDR1 is LGHNA and CDR2 is YNFKEQ. V gave up 0 bases and J gave up 8 bases, with 16 bases separating them. This clone was seen only once. The PCR made use of 60 Vbeta and 13 Jbeta primers. The method was immunoSEQ multiplex PCR; TCRdb's version includes in-frame clones alone and lacks a portion of them. The sample consists of about 140,000 clones, around 84% of them appearing once. The chain combines TRBV4-2 with TRBJ1-4; weak D call: TRBD1 (6 bases). The source is a man in his fifties in good health and CMV-seronegative. Material for sequencing was PBMCs. The CDR3 sequence: CASSQELRGAREKLFF. CDR3 sequence (DNA): TGTGCCAGCAGCCAAGAATTGCGGGGGGCGAGAGAAAAACTGTTTTTT.